A single sample is the source of the 18 T cell receptor beta chains below, sequenced in a study of cytomegalovirus exposure and HLA in healthy donors. TCRdb's copy holds only in-frame clones and misses some; the assay was immunoSEQ multiplex PCR. Of 150,000 to 180,000 clones in the sample, 86% were seen once. The sequenced material came from PBMCs. Receptors were obtained from a man between 18 and 29 years old in good health and CMV-seropositive.

The chain uses TRBV9 and TRBJ2-2, with 8 bases lining up with TRBD2. The CDR3 has 16 residues. Germline assignment: CDR1 SGDLS and CDR2 YYNGEE. V lost 4 bases, J lost 6 bases, and 11 bases stayed unmatched. CDR3 sequence: CASSQEVAGRAGELFF. CDR3 DNA sequence: TGTGCCAGCAGCCAGGAGGTAGCCGGGAGGGCCGGGGAGCTGTTTTTT. Full variable domain (outside the CDR3, taken from reference TRBV9 and TRBJ2-2): DSGVTQTPKHLITATGQRVTLRCSPRSGDLSVYWYQQSLDQGLQFLIQYYNGEERAKGNILERFSAQQFPDLHSELNLSSLELGDSALYFCASSQEVAGRAGELFFGEGSRLTVL.

The rearrangement links TRBV5-5 to TRBJ2-7; D possibly corresponds to TRBD2 (7 bases). In germline, CDR1 is SGHKS, CDR2 YYEKEE (reference sequence). Trimming took 0 bases from V and 3 from J, leaving 13 bases between them. The CDR3 is made up of 15 amino acids. CDR3 sequence: CASSLAGGPVYEQYF. Here the CDR3 DNA reads TGTGCCAGCAGCTTGGCCGGGGGGCCGGTCTACGAGCAGTACTTC.

The rearrangement uses TRBV19 and TRBJ2-3; D gene uncertain. The CDR3 length is 14 residues. Germline CDR1 is LNHDA and CDR2 is SQIVND (reference sequence). V shed 5 bases and J shed 4 bases, with 13 bases lying between them. The CDR3 reads CASSGFPPSDTQYF. The CDR3 DNA sequence: TGTGCCAGTAGTGGCTTCCCCCCCTCAGATACGCAGTATTTT.

The chain uses TRBV21-1 and TRBJ1-2; TRBD1, the table's D call, lacks a check against the DNA. TRBV21-1 is termed a pseudogene. The CDR3 has 16 amino acids. The CDR3 sequence: CASLRDGGRGHYGYTF. DNA for the CDR3: TGTGCCAGCCTGCGGGACGGGGGCAGGGGGCACTATGGCTACACCTTC.

The J gene is TRBJ1-5, the V gene TRBV25-1, with D possibly matching TRBD1 (5 bases). The CDR3 runs to 13 residues. Germline CDR1 and CDR2: MGHDK and SYGVNS. The ends were cut back, 4 bases at V and 7 bases at J, with 11 bases in the middle. The CDR3: CASSGGGWQPQHF. The CDR3 nucleotides read TGTGCCAGCAGTGGGGGGGGGTGGCAGCCCCAGCATTTT.

The chain uses TRBV29-1 and TRBJ1-4; the match to TRBD1 covers 7 bases. The junction had 7 bases not matched to a gene; V was cut back by 6 bases and J by 0 bases. Germline V gene lookup returns CDR1 SQVTM and CDR2 ANQGSEA. CDR3 length equals 15 residues. CDR3 protein: CSVNYRGTTNEKLFF. CDR3 coding DNA: TGCAGCGTAAACTACAGGGGTACAACTAATGAAAAACTGTTTTTT. Combining the CDR3 with reference TRBV29-1 and TRBJ1-4 gives the whole variable domain SAVISQKPSRDICQRGTSLTIQCQVDSQVTMMFWYRQQPGQSLTLIATANQGSEATYESGFVIDKFPISRPNLTFSTLTVSNMSPEDSSIYLCSVNYRGTTNEKLFFGSGTQLSVL.

The chain combines TRBV5-8 with TRBJ2-3, with 7 bases aligning to TRBD2. Per germline, CDR1 SGHTS and CDR2 YDEGEE. CDR3 size: 16 residues. J gave up 4 bases and V 4 bases, and 12 bases lay outside the gene matches. CDR3 amino acids: CASSPRLAGSSDTQYF. CDR3 DNA sequence: TGTGCCAGCAGCCCAAGACTAGCAGGGAGTTCAGATACGCAGTATTTT. Based on the CDR3 plus reference TRBV5-8 and TRBJ2-3, the full variable domain is EAGVTQSPTHLIKTRGQQATLRCSPISGHTSVYWYQQALGLGLQFLLWYDEGEERNRGNFPPRFSGRQFPNYSSELNVNALELEDSALYLCASSPRLAGSSDTQYFGPGTRLTVL.

Many counts were recorded for this clone. Distinct nucleotide sequences in the sample also encode this CDR3. This rearrangement joins TRBV5-1 to TRBJ1-3, with 10 bases identical to TRBD1. Losses at the gene ends were 1 base for V and 2 bases for J; bases not matched to a gene: 3. Germline V gene lookup returns CDR1 SGHRS and CDR2 YFSETQ. The CDR3 spans 16 residues. CDR3 sequence: CASSLPGTGAGNTIYF. The CDR3 coding sequence is TGCGCCAGCAGCTTGCCGGGGACAGGGGCTGGAAACACCATATATTTT.

The chain joins TRBV15 to TRBJ1-6, with D perhaps matching TRBD1 (5 bases). This CDR3 comprises 14 residues. Trimming removed 0 bases from V and 14 bases from J, with 14 bases in between. Germline V gives CDR1 LNHNV, CDR2 YYDKDF (reference sequence). Written as DNA, the CDR3 is TGTGCCACCAGCAGAGAGGTGGGGCTGGTTTCCCTCCACTTT. This translates into CATSREVGLVSLHF.

This sequence joins TRBV11-2 and TRBJ2-7; 8 positions agree with TRBD1. CDR1 is SGHAT, CDR2 FQNNGV, per germline. The CDR3 contains 17 residues. V was clipped by 5 bases and J by 3 bases; unmatched bases: 15. CDR3 in amino acids: CASSVVRGGQGDYEQYF. The CDR3 DNA reads as TGTGCCAGCAGCGTCGTTCGGGGAGGACAGGGAGACTACGAGCAGTACTTC.

The chain couples TRBV6-4 to TRBJ1-2, with 8 nucleotides matching TRBD1. J gave up 4 bases and V 6 bases, and 7 bases lay outside the gene matches. This CDR3 is built from 14 residues. Germline V gene lookup returns CDR1 MRHNA and CDR2 SNTAGT. CDR3 nucleotide sequence: TGTGCCAGCAGCCCTGGGGGGACAGGCTATGGCTACACCTTC. It translates to CASSPGGTGYGYTF.

The chain is built from TRBV9 and TRBJ2-1, with D unclear. Germline V lookup: CDR1 SGDLS, CDR2 YYNGEE. V shed 0 bases and J shed 5 bases, with 6 bases lying between them. The CDR3 loop spans 13 amino acids. CDR3 residues: CASSVDRDNEQFF. CDR3 sequence (DNA): TGTGCCAGCAGCGTAGACCGGGACAATGAGCAGTTCTTC.

This clone was observed a single time. This chain links TRBV11-3 with TRBJ2-5; 12 bases line up with TRBD2. J gave up 4 bases and V 5 bases, and 2 bases lay outside the gene matches. Germline V gene sequence: CDR1 SGHNT, CDR2 YENEEA. The CDR3 is 14 amino acids. CDR3 region: CASSPSGGAETQYF. The CDR3 DNA reads TGTGCCAGCAGCCCTAGCGGGGGGGCAGAGACCCAGTACTTC. The full variable domain, with the rest looked up from reference TRBV11-3 and TRBJ2-5, is EAGVVQSPRYKIIEKKQPVAFWCNPISGHNTLYWYLQNLGQGPELLIRYENEEAVDDSQLPKDRFSAERLKGVDSTLKIQPAELGDSAVYLCASSPSGGAETQYFGPGTRLLVL.

This chain links TRBV4-1 with TRBJ1-4; TRBD1 agrees at 10 bases. The CDR3 consists of 15 residues. The V and J ends lost 4 bases and 5 bases, in that order; junction bases with no gene match: 4. Germline V CDR1 and CDR2: MGHRA, YSYEKL. DNA for the CDR3: TGCGCCAGCAGCCCCCGACAGGGGGCAAATGAAAAACTGTTTTTT. Its protein is CASSPRQGANEKLFF.

V and J are TRBV9 and TRBJ2-3, with 7 bases identical to TRBD2. CDR1 is SGDLS and CDR2 is YYNGEE in the germline V gene. The CDR3 is 16 residues long. The J segment lost 0 bases and the V segment lost 2 bases, leaving 6 bases of the junction unmatched. CDR3 sequence: CASSVGAGVSTDTQYF. The CDR3 DNA follows: TGTGCCAGCAGCGTCGGGGCGGGAGTTAGCACAGATACGCAGTATTTT.

The chain joins TRBV9 to TRBJ2-2; 7 bases align to TRBD1. The CDR3 covers 14 residues. With V trimmed by 7 bases and J by 3 bases, 6 bases remained unmatched. From germline, CDR1 is SGDLS and CDR2 YYNGEE. The CDR3 loop is CASGPTGDTGELFF. The DNA for the CDR3 is TGTGCCAGCGGACCTACAGGGGACACCGGGGAGCTGTTTTTT.

CDR3 residues: CASSGTGGSYEQYF. The CDR3 nucleotides are TGCGCCAGCAGTGGGACAGGAGGCTCCTACGAGCAGTACTTC. The chain employs TRBV10-2 and TRBJ2-7; TRBD1 agrees at 7 bases. CDR3 length: 14 amino acids. Germline CDR1 is WSHSY and CDR2 is SAAADI. V lost 4 bases and J lost 0; bases outside the gene matches: 3.

The rearrangement joins TRBV6-5 to TRBJ2-7; tentatively, D is TRBD2 (7 bases). V was shortened by 7 bases and J by 5 bases, with 15 bases between the two germline ends. This CDR3 is built from 13 residues. CDR1 MNHEY and CDR2 SVGAGI come from the germline V gene. The CDR3 loop reads CASTWGGRNEQYF. The CDR3 DNA is TGTGCCAGCACCTGGGGGGGGCGCAACGAGCAGTACTTC.